This T cell receptor (beta chain) came from a study of response to subunit inactivated influenza vaccine (dated by TCRdb to the late 2010s). Broadly, across the study: Deep quantitative T cell receptor repertoire profiling was used in the study to track responses to a trivalent subunit inactivated influenza vaccine.

Summary of the overall study and its limitations: According to the authors, only a limited number of new T cells may be recruited by each seasonal influenza vaccination.

The germline ends are 16 bases apart after V is trimmed by 7 bases and J by 4 bases. The CDR3 holds 14 amino acids from the cysteine to the phenylalanine. The entry retains the CDR3 DNA only, 42 bases that are in frame from base 1. The germline V gene sets CDR1 to MDHEN and CDR2 to SYDVKM. The library was generated by RT-PCR. Data came from an Illumina HiSeq 2500. The public reads were run again by TCRdb, first through fastp at Q25 and then through MiXCR, and only productive beta chains were kept. Each entry is one CDR3 protein sequence, shown with its most common DNA and genes. The sample table contains about half a million distinct CDR3 sequences; only one count was recorded for about 25% of them. The ten most abundant clones make up less than 2.5% of the sample. A note on this clonotype: The target of this receptor is not known. Base qualities were left out, and no much larger clone turns up one base away.

The chain is assembled from TRBV28 and TRBJ2-5, and the D gene may be TRBD1, 6 bases matching. The sequence was obtained from a man aged 50-60 years who received an inactivated influenza vaccine. Donor details come from another sample of the same person, matched by shared clones. This specimen was CD4+ T cells sorted from PBMCs, taken around 5 days after vaccination. The CDR3 protein sequence reads: CASTQTTGLETQYF. The DNA reads TGTGCCAGCACTCAAACCACAGGGTTAGAGACCCAGTACTTC.